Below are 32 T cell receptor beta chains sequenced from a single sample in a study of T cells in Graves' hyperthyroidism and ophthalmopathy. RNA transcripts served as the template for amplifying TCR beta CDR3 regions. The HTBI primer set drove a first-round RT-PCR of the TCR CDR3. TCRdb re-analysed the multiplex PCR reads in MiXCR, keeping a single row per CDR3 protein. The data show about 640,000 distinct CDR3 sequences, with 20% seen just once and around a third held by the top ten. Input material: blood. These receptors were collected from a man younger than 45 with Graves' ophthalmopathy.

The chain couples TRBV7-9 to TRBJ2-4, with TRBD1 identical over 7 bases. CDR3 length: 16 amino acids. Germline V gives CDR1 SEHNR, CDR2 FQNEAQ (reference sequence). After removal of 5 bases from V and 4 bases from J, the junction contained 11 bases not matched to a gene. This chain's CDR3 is CASSPRTGFGKNIQYF. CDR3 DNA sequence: TGTGCCAGCAGCCCCCGGACAGGTTTCGGGAAAAACATTCAGTACTTC.

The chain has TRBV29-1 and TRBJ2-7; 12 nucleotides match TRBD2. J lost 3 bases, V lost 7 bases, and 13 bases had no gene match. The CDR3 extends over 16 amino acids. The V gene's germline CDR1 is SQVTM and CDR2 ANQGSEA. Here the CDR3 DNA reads TGCAGCGCCGTAACTTCTAGCGGGAGGGCCCTCTACGAGCAGTACTTC. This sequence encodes CSAVTSSGRALYEQYF.

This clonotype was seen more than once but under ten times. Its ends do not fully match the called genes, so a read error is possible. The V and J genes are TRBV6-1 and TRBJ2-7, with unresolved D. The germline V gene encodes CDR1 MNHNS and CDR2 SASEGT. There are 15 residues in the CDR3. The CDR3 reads CASSEGIAATYGQYF. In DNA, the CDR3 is TGTGCCAGCAGTGAAGGAATAGCAGCGACCTACGGGCAGTACTTC.

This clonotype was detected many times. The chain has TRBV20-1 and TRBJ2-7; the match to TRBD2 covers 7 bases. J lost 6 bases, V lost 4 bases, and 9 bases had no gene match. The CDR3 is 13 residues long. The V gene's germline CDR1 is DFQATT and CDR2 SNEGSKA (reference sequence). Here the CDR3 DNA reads TGCAGTGCTATCCAGCGGGAACGGGGCGAGCAGTACTTC. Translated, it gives CSAIQRERGEQYF.

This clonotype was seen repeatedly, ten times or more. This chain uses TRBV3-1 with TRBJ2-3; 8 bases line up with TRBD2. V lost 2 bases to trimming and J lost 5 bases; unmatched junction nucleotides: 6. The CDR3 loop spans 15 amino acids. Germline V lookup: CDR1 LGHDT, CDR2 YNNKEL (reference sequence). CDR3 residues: CASSQTILAGDTQYF. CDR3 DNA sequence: TGTGCCAGCAGCCAAACGATTCTAGCGGGAGATACGCAGTATTTT.

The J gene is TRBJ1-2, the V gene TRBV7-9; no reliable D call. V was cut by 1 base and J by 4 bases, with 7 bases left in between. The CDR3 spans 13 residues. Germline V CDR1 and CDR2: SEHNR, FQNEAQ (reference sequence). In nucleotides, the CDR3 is TGTGCCAGCAGCTTAGGGCTCCCCTATGGCTACACCTTC. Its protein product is CASSLGLPYGYTF.

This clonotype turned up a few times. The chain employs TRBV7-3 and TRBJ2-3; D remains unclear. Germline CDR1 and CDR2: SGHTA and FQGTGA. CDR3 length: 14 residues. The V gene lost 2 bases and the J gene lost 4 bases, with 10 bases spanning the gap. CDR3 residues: CASSLSRPPDTQYF. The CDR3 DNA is TGTGCCAGCAGCTTATCCAGGCCCCCAGATACGCAGTATTTT.

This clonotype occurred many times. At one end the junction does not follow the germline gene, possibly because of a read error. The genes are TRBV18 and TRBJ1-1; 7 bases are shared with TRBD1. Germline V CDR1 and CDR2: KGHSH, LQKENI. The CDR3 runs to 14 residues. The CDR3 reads CASSRQGLNAEAFF. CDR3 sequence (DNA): TGTGCCAGCTCTAGACAGGGCCTGAACGCTGAAGCTTTCTTT.

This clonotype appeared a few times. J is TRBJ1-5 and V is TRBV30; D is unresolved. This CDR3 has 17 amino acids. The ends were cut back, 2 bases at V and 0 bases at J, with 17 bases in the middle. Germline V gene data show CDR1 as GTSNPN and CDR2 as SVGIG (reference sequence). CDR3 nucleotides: TGTGCCTGGAGTACGGGCCCATCGTCTTATAGCAATCAGCCCCAGCATTTT. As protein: CAWSTGPSSYSNQPQHF.

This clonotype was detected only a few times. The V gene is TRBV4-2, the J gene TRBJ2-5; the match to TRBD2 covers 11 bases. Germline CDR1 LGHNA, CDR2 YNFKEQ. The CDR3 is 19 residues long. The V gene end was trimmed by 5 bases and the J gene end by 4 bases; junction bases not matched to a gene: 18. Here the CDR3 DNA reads TGTGCCAGCAGCATGCGAAGAGCCCCTGGGACTAGCGGAGCAGAGACCCAGTACTTC. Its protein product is CASSMRRAPGTSGAETQYF.

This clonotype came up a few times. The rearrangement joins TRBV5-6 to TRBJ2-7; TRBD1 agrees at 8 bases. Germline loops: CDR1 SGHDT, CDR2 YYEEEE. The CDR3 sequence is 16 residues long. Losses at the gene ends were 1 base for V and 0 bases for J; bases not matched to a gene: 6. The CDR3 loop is CASSLTIGQGSYEQYF. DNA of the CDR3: TGTGCCAGCAGCTTGACTATTGGACAGGGCTCCTACGAGCAGTACTTC.

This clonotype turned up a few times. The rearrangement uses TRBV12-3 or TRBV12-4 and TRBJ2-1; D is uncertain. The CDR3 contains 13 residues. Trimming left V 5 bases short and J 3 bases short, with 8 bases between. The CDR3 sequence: CASSEVNYNEQFF. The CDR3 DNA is TGTGCCAGCAGTGAAGTGAACTACAATGAGCAGTTCTTC.

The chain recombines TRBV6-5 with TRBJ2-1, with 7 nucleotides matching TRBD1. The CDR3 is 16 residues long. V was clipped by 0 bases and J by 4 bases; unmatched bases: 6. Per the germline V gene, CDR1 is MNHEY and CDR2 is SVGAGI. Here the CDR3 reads CASSYSRDRSYNEQFF. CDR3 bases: TGTGCCAGCAGTTACTCTCGGGACAGAAGTTACAATGAGCAGTTCTTC.

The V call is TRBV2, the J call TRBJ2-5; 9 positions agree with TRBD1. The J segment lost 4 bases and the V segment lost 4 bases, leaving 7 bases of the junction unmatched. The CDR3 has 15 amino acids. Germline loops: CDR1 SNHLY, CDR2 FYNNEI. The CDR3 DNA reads TGTGCCAGCAGTGGGCCGACAGGGGGAGGAGAGACCCAGTACTTC. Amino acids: CASSGPTGGGETQYF.

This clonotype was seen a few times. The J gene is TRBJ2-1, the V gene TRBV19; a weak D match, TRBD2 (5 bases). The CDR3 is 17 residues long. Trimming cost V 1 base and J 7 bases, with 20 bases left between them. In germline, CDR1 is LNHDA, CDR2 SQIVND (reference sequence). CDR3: CASSIAPWAGSDNEQFF. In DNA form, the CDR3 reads TGTGCCAGTAGTATAGCCCCATGGGCTGGGAGTGATAATGAGCAGTTCTTC.

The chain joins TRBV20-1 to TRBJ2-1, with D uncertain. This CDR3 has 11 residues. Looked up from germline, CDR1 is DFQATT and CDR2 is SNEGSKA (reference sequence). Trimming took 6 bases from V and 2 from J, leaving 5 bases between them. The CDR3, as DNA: TGCAGTGCCTCGCCCTACAATGAGCAGTTCTTC. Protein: CSASPYNEQFF.

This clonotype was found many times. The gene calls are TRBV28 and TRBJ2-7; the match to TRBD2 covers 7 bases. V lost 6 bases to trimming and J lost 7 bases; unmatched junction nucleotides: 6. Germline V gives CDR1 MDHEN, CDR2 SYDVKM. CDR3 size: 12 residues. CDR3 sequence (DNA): TGTGCCAGCAGCACACTAGCGTCTGAGCAGTACTTC. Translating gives CASSTLASEQYF.

The CDR3 region is CAIRPPTGELFF. The CDR3, as DNA: TGTGCCATCAGGCCTCCTACCGGGGAGCTGTTTTTT. The gene calls are TRBV10-3 and TRBJ2-2, with D unresolved. Per germline, CDR1 ENHRY and CDR2 SYGVKD. The V and J ends lost 6 bases and 5 bases respectively, with 7 bases between them. The CDR3 has 12 amino acids.

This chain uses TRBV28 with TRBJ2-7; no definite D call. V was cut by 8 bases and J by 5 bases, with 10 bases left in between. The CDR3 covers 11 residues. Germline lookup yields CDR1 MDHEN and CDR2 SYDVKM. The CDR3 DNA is TGTGCCAGCTCAGCTATACACGAGCAGTACTTC. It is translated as CASSAIHEQYF.

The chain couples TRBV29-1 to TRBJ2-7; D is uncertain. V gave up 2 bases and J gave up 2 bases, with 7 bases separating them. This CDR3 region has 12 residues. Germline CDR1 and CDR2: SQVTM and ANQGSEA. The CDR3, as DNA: TGCAGCGTTGAAACGGACGCCTACGAGCAGTACTTC. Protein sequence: CSVETDAYEQYF.

The CDR3 DNA follows: TGTGCCATTTCGACGAAAGCGGAGACGAGCACAGATACGCAGTATTTT. It encodes CAISTKAETSTDTQYF. V gene TRBV10-3 combines with J gene TRBJ2-3; possible D gene TRBD2, 5 bases. The V gene lost 9 bases and the J gene lost 0 bases, with 19 bases spanning the gap. The CDR3 sequence is 16 residues long. Germline V gives CDR1 ENHRY, CDR2 SYGVKD.

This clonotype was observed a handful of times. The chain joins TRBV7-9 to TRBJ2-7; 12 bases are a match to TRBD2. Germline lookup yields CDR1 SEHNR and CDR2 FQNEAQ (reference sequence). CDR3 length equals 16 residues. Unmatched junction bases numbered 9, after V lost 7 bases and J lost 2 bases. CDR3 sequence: CASTQTSGRTPYEQYF. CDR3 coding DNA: TGTGCCAGCACCCAAACTAGCGGGAGGACCCCCTACGAGCAGTACTTC.

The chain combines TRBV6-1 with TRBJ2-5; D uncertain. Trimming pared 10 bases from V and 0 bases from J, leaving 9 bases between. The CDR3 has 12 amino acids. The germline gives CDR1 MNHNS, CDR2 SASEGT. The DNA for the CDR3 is TGTGCCATCAGCCGGAACCAAGAGACCCAGTACTTC. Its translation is CAISRNQETQYF.

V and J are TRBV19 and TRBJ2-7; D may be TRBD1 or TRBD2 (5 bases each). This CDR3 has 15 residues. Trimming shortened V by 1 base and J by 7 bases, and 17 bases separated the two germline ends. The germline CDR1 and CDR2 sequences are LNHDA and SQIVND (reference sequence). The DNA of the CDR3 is TGTGCCAGTAGTATAGGCGCCGGGACCTCGGGGGAGCAGTACTTC. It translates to CASSIGAGTSGEQYF.

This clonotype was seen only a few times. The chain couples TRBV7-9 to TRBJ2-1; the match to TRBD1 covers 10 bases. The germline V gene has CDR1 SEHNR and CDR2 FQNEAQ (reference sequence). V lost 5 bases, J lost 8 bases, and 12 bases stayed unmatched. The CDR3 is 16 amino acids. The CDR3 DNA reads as TGTGCCAGCAGCCTCCCGGGACAGGGGAAGAGGGATGAGCAGTTCTTC. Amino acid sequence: CASSLPGQGKRDEQFF.

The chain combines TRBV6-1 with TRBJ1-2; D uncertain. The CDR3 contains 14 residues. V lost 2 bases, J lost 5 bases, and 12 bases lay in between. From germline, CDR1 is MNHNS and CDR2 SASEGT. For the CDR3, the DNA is TGTGCCAGCAGTGAATTTGACTACCAATATGGCTACACCTTC. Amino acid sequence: CASSEFDYQYGYTF.

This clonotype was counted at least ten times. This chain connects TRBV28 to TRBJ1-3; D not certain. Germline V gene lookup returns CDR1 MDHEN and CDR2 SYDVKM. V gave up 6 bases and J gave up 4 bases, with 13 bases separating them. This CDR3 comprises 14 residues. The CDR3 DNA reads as TGTGCCAGCAGCCCTCAGGAGCCCGGAAACACCATATATTTT. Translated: CASSPQEPGNTIYF. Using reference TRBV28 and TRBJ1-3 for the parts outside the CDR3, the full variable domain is DVKVTQSSRYLVKRTGEKVFLECVQDMDHENMFWYRQDPGLGLRLIYFSYDVKMKEKGDIPEGYSVSREKKERFSLILESASTNQTSMYLCASSPQEPGNTIYFGEGSWLTVV.

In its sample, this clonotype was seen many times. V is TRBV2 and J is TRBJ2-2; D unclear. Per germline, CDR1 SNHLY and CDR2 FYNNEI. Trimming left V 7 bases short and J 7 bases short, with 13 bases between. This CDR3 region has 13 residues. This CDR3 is CASNAVGDGELFF. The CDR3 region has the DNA TGTGCCAGCAACGCGGTTGGAGACGGGGAGCTGTTTTTT.

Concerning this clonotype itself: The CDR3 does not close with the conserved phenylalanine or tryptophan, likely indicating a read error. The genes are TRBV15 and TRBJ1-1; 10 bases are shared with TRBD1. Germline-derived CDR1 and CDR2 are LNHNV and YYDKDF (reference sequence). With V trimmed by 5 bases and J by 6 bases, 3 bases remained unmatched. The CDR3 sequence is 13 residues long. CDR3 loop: CATSGDRGSEAFL. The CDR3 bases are TGTGCCACCAGCGGGGACAGGGGATCTGAAGCTTTCCTT.

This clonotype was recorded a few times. In DNA, the CDR3 is TGCGCCAGCAGGGACAGGGGGCGATCCGGTGATCAGCCCCAGCATTTT. It is translated as CASRDRGRSGDQPQHF. The chain has TRBV10-2 and TRBJ1-5, with 11 bases fitting TRBD1. The CDR3 loop spans 16 amino acids. The V gene's germline CDR1 is WSHSY and CDR2 SAAADI. Trimming removed 6 bases from V and 5 bases from J; junction bases left unmatched: 9.

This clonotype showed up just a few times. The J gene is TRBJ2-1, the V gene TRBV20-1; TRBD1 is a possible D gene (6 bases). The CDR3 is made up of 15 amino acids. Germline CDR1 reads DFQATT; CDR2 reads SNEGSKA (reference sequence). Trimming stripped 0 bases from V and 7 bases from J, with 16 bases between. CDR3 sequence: CSAREHQGTSNEQFF. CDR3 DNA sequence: TGCAGTGCTAGAGAGCACCAGGGGACCAGTAATGAGCAGTTCTTC.

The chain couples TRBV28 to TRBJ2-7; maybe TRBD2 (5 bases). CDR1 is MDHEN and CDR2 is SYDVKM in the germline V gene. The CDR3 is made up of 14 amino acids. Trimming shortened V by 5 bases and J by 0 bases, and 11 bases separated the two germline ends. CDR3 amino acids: CASSGGSRSYEQYF. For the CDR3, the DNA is TGTGCCAGCAGTGGTGGGAGCCGCTCCTACGAGCAGTACTTC. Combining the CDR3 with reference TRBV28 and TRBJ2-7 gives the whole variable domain DVKVTQSSRYLVKRTGEKVFLECVQDMDHENMFWYRQDPGLGLRLIYFSYDVKMKEKGDIPEGYSVSREKKERFSLILESASTNQTSMYLCASSGGSRSYEQYFGPGTRLTVT.